This T cell receptor beta chain was observed in a study of blood T cell repertoires in COVID-19. Symptom resolution, clearance, or two negative PCRs marked donors in Cohort 3 as recovered. This clone is medium-sized (0.01 to 0.1%). TCRdb's table, derived via immunoSEQ multiplex PCR, lists solely in-frame clones and lacks some. The sample includes roughly 240,000 clones, roughly 83% of them seen just once. Per the germline V gene, CDR1 is LGHNA and CDR2 is YNFKEQ. There are 15 residues in the CDR3. V lost 0 bases, J lost 2 bases, and 0 bases stayed unmatched. The sample comprised PBMCs or T cells enriched from blood (not recorded which). The chain recombines TRBV4-2 with TRBJ2-1; 8 bases map to TRBD2. The sequence derives from a woman aged 45-59 years who had recovered from COVID-19. CDR3 bases: TGTGCCAGCAGCCAAGAAGCGGGAGCCTACAATGAGCAGTTCTTC. Amino acid sequence: CASSQEAGAYNEQFF.